Reported below is one T cell receptor beta chain. Its antigen is still unknown. Generated by immunoSEQ multiplex PCR, the TCRdb table keeps only in-frame clones and is missing some. The sample lists tens of thousands of clones, 84% occurring once. This entry comes from a study of radiotherapy plus CTLA-4 blockade in lung cancer. On the study more broadly: Among patients, less than 20% showed objective responses, and about 31% had disease control. Overall study results and limits: Together with interferon-beta, which increased in serum after radiation, early dynamic changes in blood T cell clones were reportedly the best predictors of response.

This specimen consisted of peripheral blood, obtained from a patient treated with radiotherapy plus ipilimumab. The sequence came from a human donor with non-small cell lung cancer whose response to radiotherapy plus ipilimumab could not be evaluated.

The chain's CDR3 is CASSQPLAGGDYEQYF. The CDR3 DNA follows: TGCGCCAGCAGCCAGCCACTAGCGGGAGGGGACTACGAGCAGTACTTC. The rearrangement links TRBV4-1 to TRBJ2-7; 13 bases agree with TRBD2. Germline V gene lookup returns CDR1 MGHRA and CDR2 YSYEKL. The ends lost 3 bases at V and 3 bases at J; junction bases unmatched: 5. The CDR3 has 16 amino acids.